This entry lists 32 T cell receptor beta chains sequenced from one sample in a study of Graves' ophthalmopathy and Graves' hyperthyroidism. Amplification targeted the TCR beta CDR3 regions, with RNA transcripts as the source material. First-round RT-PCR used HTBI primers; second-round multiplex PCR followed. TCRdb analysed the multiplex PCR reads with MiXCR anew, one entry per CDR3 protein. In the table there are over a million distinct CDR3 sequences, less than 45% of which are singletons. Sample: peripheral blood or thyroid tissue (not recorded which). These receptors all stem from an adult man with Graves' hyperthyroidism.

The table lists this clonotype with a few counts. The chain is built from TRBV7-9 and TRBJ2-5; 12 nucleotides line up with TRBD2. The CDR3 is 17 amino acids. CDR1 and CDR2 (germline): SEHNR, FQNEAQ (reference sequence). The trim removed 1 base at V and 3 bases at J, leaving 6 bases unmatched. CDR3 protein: CASSLGQTSGREETQYF. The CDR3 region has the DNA TGTGCCAGCAGCTTAGGCCAGACTAGCGGGAGAGAAGAGACCCAGTACTTC.

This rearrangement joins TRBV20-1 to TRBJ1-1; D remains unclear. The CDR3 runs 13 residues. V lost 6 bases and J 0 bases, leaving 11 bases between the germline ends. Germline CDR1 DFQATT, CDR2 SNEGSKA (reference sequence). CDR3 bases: TGCAGTGCCGCGATTCTAATGAACACTGAAGCTTTCTTT. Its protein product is CSAAILMNTEAFF.

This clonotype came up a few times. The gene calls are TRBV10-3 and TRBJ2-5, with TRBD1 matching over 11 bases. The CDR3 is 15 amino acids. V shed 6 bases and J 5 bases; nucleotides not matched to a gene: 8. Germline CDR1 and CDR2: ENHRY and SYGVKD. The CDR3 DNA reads TGTGCCATCAGAGGCGGGACAGGGGGTAGGGAGACCCAGTACTTC. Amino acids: CAIRGGTGGRETQYF.

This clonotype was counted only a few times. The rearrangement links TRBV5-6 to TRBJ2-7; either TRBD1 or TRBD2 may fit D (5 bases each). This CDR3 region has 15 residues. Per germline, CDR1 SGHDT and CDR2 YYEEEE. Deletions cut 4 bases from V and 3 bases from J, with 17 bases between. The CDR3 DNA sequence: TGTGCCAGCAGCCCGCTTGGGACGGAATTCTACGAGCAGTACTTC. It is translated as CASSPLGTEFYEQYF.

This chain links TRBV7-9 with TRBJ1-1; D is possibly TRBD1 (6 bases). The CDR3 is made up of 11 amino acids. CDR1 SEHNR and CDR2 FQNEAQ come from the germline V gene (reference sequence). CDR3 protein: CAGRGATEAFF. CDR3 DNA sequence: TGTGCAGGAAGGGGGGCCACTGAAGCTTTCTTT.

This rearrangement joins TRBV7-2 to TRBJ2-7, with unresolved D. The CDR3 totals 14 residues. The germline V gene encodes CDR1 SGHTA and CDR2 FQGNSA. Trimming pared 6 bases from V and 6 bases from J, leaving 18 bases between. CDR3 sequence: CASSSHPRVSEQYF. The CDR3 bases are TGTGCCAGCAGTTCCCACCCCCGGGTGTCCGAGCAGTACTTC.

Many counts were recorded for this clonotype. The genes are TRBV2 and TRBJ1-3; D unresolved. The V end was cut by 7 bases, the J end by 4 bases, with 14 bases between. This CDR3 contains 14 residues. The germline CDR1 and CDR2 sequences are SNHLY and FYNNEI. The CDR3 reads CASKEVGTGNTIYF. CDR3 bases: TGTGCCAGCAAGGAAGTGGGAACAGGAAACACCATATATTTT.

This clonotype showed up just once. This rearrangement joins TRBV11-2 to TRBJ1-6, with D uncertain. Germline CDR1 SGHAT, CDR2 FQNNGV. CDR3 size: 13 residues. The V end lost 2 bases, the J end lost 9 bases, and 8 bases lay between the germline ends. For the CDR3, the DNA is TGTGCCAGCAGCTTATCCCTGAGTTCACCCCTCCACTTT. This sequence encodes CASSLSLSSPLHF.

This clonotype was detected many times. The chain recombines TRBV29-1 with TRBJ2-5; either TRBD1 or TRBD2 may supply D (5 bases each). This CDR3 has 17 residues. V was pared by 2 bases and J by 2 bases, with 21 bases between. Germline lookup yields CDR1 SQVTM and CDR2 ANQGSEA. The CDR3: CSVEPWDVSGYQETQYF. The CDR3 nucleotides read TGCAGCGTTGAACCCTGGGACGTCTCGGGCTATCAAGAGACCCAGTACTTC.

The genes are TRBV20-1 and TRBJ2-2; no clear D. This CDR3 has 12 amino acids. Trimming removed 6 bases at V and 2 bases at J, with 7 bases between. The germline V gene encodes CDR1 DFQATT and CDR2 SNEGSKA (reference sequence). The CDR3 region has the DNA TGCAGTGCCGGACCTAACACCGGGGAGCTGTTTTTT. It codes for CSAGPNTGELFF.

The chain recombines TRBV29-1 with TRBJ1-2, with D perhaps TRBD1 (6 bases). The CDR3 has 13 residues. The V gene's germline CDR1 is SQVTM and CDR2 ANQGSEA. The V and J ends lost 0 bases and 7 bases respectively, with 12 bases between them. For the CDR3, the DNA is TGCAGCGTTGAAGATCGGGGGGCCGTTGGCTACACCTTC. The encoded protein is CSVEDRGAVGYTF. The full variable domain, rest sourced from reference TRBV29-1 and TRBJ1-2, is SAVISQKPSRDICQRGTSLTIQCQVDSQVTMMFWYRQQPGQSLTLIATANQGSEATYESGFVIDKFPISRPNLTFSTLTVSNMSPEDSSIYLCSVEDRGAVGYTFGSGTRLTVV.

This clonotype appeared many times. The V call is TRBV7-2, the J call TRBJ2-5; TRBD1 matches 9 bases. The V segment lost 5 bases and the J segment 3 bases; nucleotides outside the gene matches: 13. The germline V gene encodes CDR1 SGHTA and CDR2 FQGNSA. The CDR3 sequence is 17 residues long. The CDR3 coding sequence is TGTGCCAGCAGCCCCATACCACCGGGACAGGGAAAAGAGACCCAGTACTTC. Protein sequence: CASSPIPPGQGKETQYF.

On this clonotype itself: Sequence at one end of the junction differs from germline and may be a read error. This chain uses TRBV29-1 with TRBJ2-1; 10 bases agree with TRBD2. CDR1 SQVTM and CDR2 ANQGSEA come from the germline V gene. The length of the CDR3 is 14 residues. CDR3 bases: TGCAGCGTTAAAGCGGGAGGGTCCTTCAATGAGCAGTTCTTC. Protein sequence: CSVKAGGSFNEQFF.

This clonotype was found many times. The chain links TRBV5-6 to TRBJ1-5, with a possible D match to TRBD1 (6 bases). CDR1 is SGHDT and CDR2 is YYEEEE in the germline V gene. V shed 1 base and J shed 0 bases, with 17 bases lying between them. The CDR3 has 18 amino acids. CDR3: CASSLSWDTDNSNQPQHF. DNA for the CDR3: TGTGCCAGCAGCTTGAGTTGGGACACCGACAATAGCAATCAGCCCCAGCATTTT.

DNA for the CDR3: TGTGCCACCAGCAAGGGGGCAGATTCACCCCTCCACTTT. Its protein product is CATSKGADSPLHF. V usage is TRBV24-1 and J usage is TRBJ1-6, with TRBD1 identical over 7 bases. CDR1 is KGHDR and CDR2 is SFDVKD in the germline V gene. Trimming at V came to 7 bases and at J to 8 bases, leaving 4 bases not matched to a gene. The CDR3 sequence is 13 residues long.

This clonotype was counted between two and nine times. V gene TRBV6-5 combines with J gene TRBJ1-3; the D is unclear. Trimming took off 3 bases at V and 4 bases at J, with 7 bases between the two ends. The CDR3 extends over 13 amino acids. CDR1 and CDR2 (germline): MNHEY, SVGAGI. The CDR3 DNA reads TGTGCCAGCAGTTATGCAGCAGGAAACACCATATATTTT. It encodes CASSYAAGNTIYF.

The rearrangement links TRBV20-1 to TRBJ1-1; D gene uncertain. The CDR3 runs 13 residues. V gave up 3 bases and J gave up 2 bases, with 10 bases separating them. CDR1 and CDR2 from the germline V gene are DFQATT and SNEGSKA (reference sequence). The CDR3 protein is CSASFPGNTEAFF. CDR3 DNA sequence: TGCAGTGCTAGTTTTCCCGGTAACACTGAAGCTTTCTTT.

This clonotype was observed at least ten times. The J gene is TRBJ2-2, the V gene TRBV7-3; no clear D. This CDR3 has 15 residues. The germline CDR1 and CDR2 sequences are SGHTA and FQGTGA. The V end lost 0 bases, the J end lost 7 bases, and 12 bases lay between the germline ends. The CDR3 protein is CASSLTGVRVGELFF. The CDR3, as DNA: TGTGCCAGCAGCTTAACTGGGGTTCGTGTCGGGGAGCTGTTTTTT.

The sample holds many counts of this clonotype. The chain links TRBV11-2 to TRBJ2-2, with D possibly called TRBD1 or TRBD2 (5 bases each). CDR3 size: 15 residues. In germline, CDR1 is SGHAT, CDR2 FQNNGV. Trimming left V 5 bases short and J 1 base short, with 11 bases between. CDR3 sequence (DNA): TGTGCCAGCAGCCTGGGGACCCTGAACACCGGGGAGCTGTTTTTT. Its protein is CASSLGTLNTGELFF.

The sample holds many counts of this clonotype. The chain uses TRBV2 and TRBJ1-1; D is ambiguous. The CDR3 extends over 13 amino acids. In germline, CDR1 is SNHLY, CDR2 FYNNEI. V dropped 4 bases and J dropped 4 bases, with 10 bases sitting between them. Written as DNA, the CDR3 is TGTGCCAGCAGTGTTTTACCGACCACTGAAGCTTTCTTT. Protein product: CASSVLPTTEAFF.

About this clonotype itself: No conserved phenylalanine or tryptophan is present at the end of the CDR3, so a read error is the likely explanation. The CDR3 DNA sequence: TGTGCCAGCAGCTTATCCCTCCCCGGGAGGACGGAAGGGACCCAGTACCTC. Translated, it gives CASSLSLPGRTEGTQYL. The rearrangement joins TRBV7-2 to TRBJ2-5, with 7 bases aligning to TRBD2. Trimming at V came to 2 bases and at J to 7 bases, leaving 16 bases not matched to a gene. Germline lookup yields CDR1 SGHTA and CDR2 FQGNSA. The CDR3 consists of 17 residues.

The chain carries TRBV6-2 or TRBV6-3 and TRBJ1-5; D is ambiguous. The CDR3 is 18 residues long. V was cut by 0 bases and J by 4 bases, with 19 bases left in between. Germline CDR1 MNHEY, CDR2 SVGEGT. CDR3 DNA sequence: TGTGCCAGCAGTTACTCTCTTGACATCGGCCCTACTAATCAGCCCCAGCATTTT. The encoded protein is CASSYSLDIGPTNQPQHF.

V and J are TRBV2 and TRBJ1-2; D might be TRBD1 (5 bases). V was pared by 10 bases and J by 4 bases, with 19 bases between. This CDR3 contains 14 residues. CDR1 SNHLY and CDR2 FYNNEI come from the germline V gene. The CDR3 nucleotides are TGTGCCACCAGCAGTCTCCAGGGTGGCTATGGCTACACCTTC. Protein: CATSSLQGGYGYTF.

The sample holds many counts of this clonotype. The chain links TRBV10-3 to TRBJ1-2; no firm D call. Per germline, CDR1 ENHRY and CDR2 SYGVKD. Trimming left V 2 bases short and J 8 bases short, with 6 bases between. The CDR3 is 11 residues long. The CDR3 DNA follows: TGTGCCATCAGTGAGGGCGGGGGCTACACCTTC. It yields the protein CAISEGGGYTF.

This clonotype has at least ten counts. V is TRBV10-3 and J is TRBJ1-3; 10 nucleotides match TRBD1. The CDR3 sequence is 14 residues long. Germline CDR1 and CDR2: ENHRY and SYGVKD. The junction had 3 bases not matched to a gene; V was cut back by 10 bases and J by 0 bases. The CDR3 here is CATRTGGSGNTIYF. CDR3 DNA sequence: TGTGCCACCCGGACAGGGGGCTCTGGAAACACCATATATTTT.

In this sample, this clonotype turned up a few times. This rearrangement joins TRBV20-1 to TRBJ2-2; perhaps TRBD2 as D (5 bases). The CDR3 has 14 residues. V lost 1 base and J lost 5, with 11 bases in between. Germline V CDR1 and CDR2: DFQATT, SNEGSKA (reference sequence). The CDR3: CSARVGGSTGELFF. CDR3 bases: TGCAGTGCTAGAGTCGGCGGGTCTACCGGGGAGCTGTTTTTT.

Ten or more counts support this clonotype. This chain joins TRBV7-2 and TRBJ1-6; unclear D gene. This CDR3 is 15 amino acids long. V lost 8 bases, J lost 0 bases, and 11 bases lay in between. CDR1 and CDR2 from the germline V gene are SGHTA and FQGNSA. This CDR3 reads CASSPGPSYNSPLHF. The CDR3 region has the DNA TGTGCCAGCTCACCCGGGCCCTCCTATAATTCACCCCTCCACTTT.

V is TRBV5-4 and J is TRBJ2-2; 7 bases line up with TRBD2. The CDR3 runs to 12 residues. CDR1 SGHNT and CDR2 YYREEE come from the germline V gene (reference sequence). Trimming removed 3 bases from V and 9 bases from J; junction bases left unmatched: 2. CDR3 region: CASSWDYRELFF. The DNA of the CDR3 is TGTGCCAGCAGCTGGGACTACCGGGAGCTGTTTTTT.

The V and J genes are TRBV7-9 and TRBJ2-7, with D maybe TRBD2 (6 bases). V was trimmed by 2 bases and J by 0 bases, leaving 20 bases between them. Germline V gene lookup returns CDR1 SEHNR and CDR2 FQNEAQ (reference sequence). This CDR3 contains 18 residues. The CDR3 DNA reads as TGTGCCAGCAGCTTAACAGGAGGGTCCGACCTTATCTCCTACGAGCAGTACTTC. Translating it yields CASSLTGGSDLISYEQYF.

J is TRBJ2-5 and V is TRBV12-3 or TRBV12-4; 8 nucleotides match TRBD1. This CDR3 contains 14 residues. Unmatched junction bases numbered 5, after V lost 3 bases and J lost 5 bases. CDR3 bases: TGTGCCAGCAGTTTCCCAGGGGGCATGGAGACCCAGTACTTC. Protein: CASSFPGGMETQYF.

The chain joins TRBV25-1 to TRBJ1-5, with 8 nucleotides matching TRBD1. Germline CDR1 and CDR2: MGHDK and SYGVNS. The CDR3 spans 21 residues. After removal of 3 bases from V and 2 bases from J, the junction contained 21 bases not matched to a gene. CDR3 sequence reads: CASSDGFDRGNTGEGNQPQHF. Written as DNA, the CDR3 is TGTGCCAGCAGTGACGGATTTGACAGGGGTAACACCGGGGAGGGCAATCAGCCCCAGCATTTT.

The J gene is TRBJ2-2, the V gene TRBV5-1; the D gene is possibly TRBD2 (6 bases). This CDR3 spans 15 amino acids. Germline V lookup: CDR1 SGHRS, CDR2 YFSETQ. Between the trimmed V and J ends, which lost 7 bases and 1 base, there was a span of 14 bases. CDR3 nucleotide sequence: TGCGCCAGCCTGGAGGGGACGGAGAACACCGGGGAGCTGTTTTTT. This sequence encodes CASLEGTENTGELFF.